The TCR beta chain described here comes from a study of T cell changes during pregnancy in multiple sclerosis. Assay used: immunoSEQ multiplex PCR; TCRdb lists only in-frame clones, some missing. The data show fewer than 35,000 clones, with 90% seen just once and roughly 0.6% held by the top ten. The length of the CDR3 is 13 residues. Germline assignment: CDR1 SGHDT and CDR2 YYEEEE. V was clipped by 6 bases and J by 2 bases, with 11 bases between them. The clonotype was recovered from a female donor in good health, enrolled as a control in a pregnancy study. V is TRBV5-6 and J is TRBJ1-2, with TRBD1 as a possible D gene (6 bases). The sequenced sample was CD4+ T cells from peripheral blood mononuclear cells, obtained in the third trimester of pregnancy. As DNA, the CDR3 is TGTGCCAGCACCCTGACAGGAAACTATGGCTACACCTTC. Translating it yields CASTLTGNYGYTF.